This T cell receptor (beta chain) was documented in a study of blood T cells in healthy people across ages. At least 5 micrograms of total RNA were extracted per sample. It was with a sample-barcoded 5' primer and a J-beta primer mix that a second PCR of about 6 to 11 cycles was run. TCRdb reprocessed the 5' RACE reads with MiXCR, giving one entry per CDR3 protein. The data hold 1 million to 1.2 million distinct CDR3 sequences, with 35% to 40% observed a single time. The clonotype comes from a man aged 18 to 30 in good health. The sequenced sample was blood.

The CDR3 bases are TGTGCCAGTAGTCCCCGGTGGGGTACCACCGGGGAGCTGTTTTTT. This translates into CASSPRWGTTGELFF. The chain recombines TRBV19 with TRBJ2-2; D is undetermined. CDR3 length equals 15 residues. From germline, CDR1 is LNHDA and CDR2 SQIVND (reference sequence). V was cut by 5 bases and J by 4 bases, with 14 bases left in between.